This TCR beta chain comes out of a study of T cells in Graves' hyperthyroidism and ophthalmopathy. Deletions cut 1 base from V and 3 bases from J, with 7 bases between. The germline V gene has CDR1 SNHLY and CDR2 FYNNEI. The CDR3 loop spans 15 amino acids. TCR beta CDR3 regions were amplified from RNA. Carried out on the TCR CDR3, a first-round RT-PCR used the HTBI primer set. TCRdb reprocessed the multiplex PCR reads with MiXCR, giving one entry per CDR3 protein. The repertoire has about 130,000 distinct CDR3 sequences, about 20% of them found once; the top ten carry roughly 73%. In its sample, this clonotype was seen a few times.

The chain has TRBV2 and TRBJ2-6; D is perhaps TRBD1 (5 bases). The receptor's source is a woman aged 45 to 65 with Graves' hyperthyroidism that later progressed to Graves' ophthalmopathy. The sequenced sample was blood. CDR3 loop: CASSEVGLGANVLTF. In DNA, the CDR3 is TGTGCCAGCAGTGAAGTGGGGCTTGGGGCCAACGTCCTGACTTTC.